The 29 T cell receptor beta chains below were found in one sample sequenced in a study of blood T cell repertoires in COVID-19. Data came from immunoSEQ multiplex PCR; TCRdb stores just in-frame clones and leaves some out. The sample includes 120,000 to 150,000 clones, approximately 80% of them seen just once. Sequenced: peripheral blood. The receptors derive from a woman of 80 years or more in a cohort sampled during active or convalescent COVID-19.

The chain employs TRBV18 and TRBJ1-3; unclear D gene. This CDR3 has 17 amino acids. Per germline, CDR1 KGHSH and CDR2 LQKENI. The V gene lost 3 bases and the J gene lost 8 bases, with 23 bases spanning the gap. The CDR3 spells CASSPSRRQRISDTIYF. In DNA, the CDR3 is TGTGCCAGCTCACCCTCCCGGCGGCAACGAATCTCGGACACCATATATTTT.

The gene calls are TRBV23-1 and TRBJ1-3; tentatively, D is TRBD1 (5 bases). TRBV23-1 is designated an ORF whose function remains uncertain. The CDR3 totals 14 residues. V lost 8 bases and J 3 bases, leaving 14 bases between the germline ends. The CDR3 is CASRSRVDGNTIYF. CDR3 DNA: TGCGCCAGCCGATCCAGGGTTGATGGAAACACCATATATTTT.

A single count supports this clone. V and J are TRBV18 and TRBJ1-2, with unresolved D. Germline V gene data show CDR1 as KGHSH and CDR2 as LQKENI. There are 13 residues in the CDR3. Trimming removed 3 bases from V and 3 bases from J, with 8 bases in between. CDR3 amino acids: CASSPNPDYGYTF. Here the CDR3 DNA reads TGTGCCAGCTCACCCAACCCAGACTATGGCTACACCTTC. The full variable domain, completed using reference TRBV18 and TRBJ1-2, is NAGVMQNPRHLVRRRGQEARLRCSPMKGHSHVYWYRQLPEEGLKFMVYLQKENIIDESGMPKERFSAEFPKEGPSILRIQQVVRGDSAAYFCASSPNPDYGYTFGSGTRLTVV.

The chain combines TRBV2 with TRBJ2-2; TRBD1 is a possible D gene (5 bases). Trimming pared 8 bases from V and 4 bases from J, leaving 11 bases between. Looked up from germline, CDR1 is SNHLY and CDR2 is FYNNEI. The CDR3 extends over 13 amino acids. The CDR3 sequence is CASSPGSTGELFF. CDR3 bases: TGTGCCAGCTCTCCAGGGTCCACCGGGGAGCTGTTTTTT.

This chain joins TRBV19 and TRBJ2-3, with unresolved D. Per germline, CDR1 LNHDA and CDR2 SQIVND (reference sequence). The CDR3 loop spans 12 amino acids. Trimming cost V 4 bases and J 2 bases, with 4 bases left between them. CDR3 in amino acids: CASSTITDTQYF. The CDR3 nucleotides are TGTGCCAGTAGTACCATCACAGATACGCAGTATTTT.

The chain is built from TRBV3-1 (or the pseudogene TRBV3-2) and TRBJ1-5; no clear D. The V and J ends lost 4 bases and 2 bases respectively, with 9 bases between them. The CDR3 totals 14 residues. Germline-derived CDR1 and CDR2 are LGHDT and YNNKEL (reference sequence). The CDR3 protein is CASSPRGGNQPQHF. The CDR3 nucleotides read TGTGCCAGCAGCCCACGGGGTGGCAATCAGCCCCAGCATTTT.

This CDR3 is CASSAYQETQYF. The CDR3 DNA sequence: TGTGCCAGCTCAGCGTACCAAGAGACCCAGTACTTC. The rearrangement uses TRBV18 and TRBJ2-5; D not resolved. This CDR3 has 12 amino acids. The germline gives CDR1 KGHSH, CDR2 LQKENI. V was shortened by 5 bases and J by 0 bases, with 4 bases between the two germline ends.

J is TRBJ1-2 and V is TRBV24-1; D uncertain. The germline V and J ends were trimmed by 3 bases and 5 bases, with 6 bases remaining between them. CDR3 size: 12 residues. Germline assignment: CDR1 KGHDR and CDR2 SFDVKD. The CDR3 protein is CATSDRDYGYTF. The CDR3, as DNA: TGTGCCACCAGTGATCGGGATTATGGCTACACCTTC.

V gene TRBV10-3 combines with J gene TRBJ2-5, with 8 bases lining up with TRBD2. This CDR3 is 13 amino acids long. V trimming: 6 bases; J trimming: 5 bases; junction bases outside the gene matches: 5. Germline CDR1 and CDR2: ENHRY and SYGVKD. CDR3 sequence (DNA): TGTGCCATCAGGGACAGCGGGGGTGAGACCCAGTACTTC. Protein product: CAIRDSGGETQYF.

This clone came up a few times. The chain joins TRBV19 to TRBJ1-6, with D possibly matching TRBD1 (5 bases). CDR1 is LNHDA, CDR2 SQIVND, per germline (reference sequence). V dropped 3 bases and J dropped 10 bases, with 10 bases sitting between them. The CDR3 loop spans 13 amino acids. The CDR3 DNA reads as TGTGCCAGTAGTATGGGGCACGGATCACCCCTCCACTTT. Residues: CASSMGHGSPLHF.

This chain connects TRBV15 to TRBJ2-4, with D possibly TRBD1 on 5 matching bases. V shed 0 bases and J shed 3 bases, with 15 bases lying between them. This CDR3 is built from 17 residues. Per the germline V gene, CDR1 is LNHNV and CDR2 is YYDKDF (reference sequence). The CDR3 sequence is CATSRDLGAVVKNIQYF. In nucleotides, the CDR3 is TGTGCCACCAGCAGAGATCTAGGGGCAGTAGTCAAAAACATTCAGTACTTC.

This CDR3 reads CASRLAGGGDTQYF. CDR3 bases: TGTGCCAGCCGACTAGCGGGGGGCGGAGATACGCAGTATTTT. V gene TRBV5-4 combines with J gene TRBJ2-3, with 13 bases that match TRBD2. Germline values: CDR1 SGHNT, CDR2 YYREEE (reference sequence). This CDR3 contains 14 residues. V dropped 7 bases and J dropped 5; count of bases not matched to a gene: 4.

The chain joins TRBV6-5 to TRBJ1-5; maybe TRBD1 (5 bases). Trimming pared 6 bases from V and 2 bases from J, leaving 14 bases between. Germline V gene data show CDR1 as MNHEY and CDR2 as SVGAGI. The CDR3 length is 15 residues. CDR3 sequence: CASSHSTGGNQPQHF. The CDR3 DNA reads as TGTGCCAGCAGCCACTCGACGGGGGGCAATCAGCCCCAGCATTTT.

The chain has TRBV18 and TRBJ2-5, with D possibly TRBD1 on 6 matching bases. CDR1 and CDR2 from the germline V gene are KGHSH and LQKENI. The ends were cut back, 0 bases at V and 5 bases at J, with 19 bases in the middle. The CDR3 consists of 17 residues. In nucleotides, the CDR3 is TGTGCCAGCTCACCACCGGGACACTTGGGAGCCGGTGAGACCCAGTACTTC. Encoded protein: CASSPPGHLGAGETQYF.

This sequence joins TRBV27 and TRBJ2-3; 9 bases are a match to TRBD2. This CDR3 has 15 residues. Looked up from germline, CDR1 is MNHEY and CDR2 is SMNVEV (reference sequence). J gave up 8 bases and V 7 bases, and 13 bases lay outside the gene matches. The CDR3 loop reads CASTRLAGPRGTQYF. In nucleotides, the CDR3 is TGTGCCAGCACCCGTCTAGCGGGGCCCCGGGGTACGCAGTATTTT.

This chain links TRBV14 with TRBJ2-1; 15 bases are a match to TRBD2. Germline CDR1 SGHDN, CDR2 FVKESK. V gave up 5 bases and J gave up 7 bases; unmatched junction bases: 12. CDR3 length equals 18 residues. The DNA of the CDR3 is TGTGCCAGCAGCTCACGGCCCGGGACTAGCGGGGGGTTGAATGAGCAGTTCTTC. Translating gives CASSSRPGTSGGLNEQFF.

The rearrangement links TRBV9 to TRBJ2-7; D perhaps matches TRBD1 (5 bases). V dropped 0 bases and J dropped 0 bases, with 10 bases sitting between them. The CDR3 length is 15 residues. Germline V gene lookup returns CDR1 SGDLS and CDR2 YYNGEE. In DNA form, the CDR3 reads TGTGCCAGCAGCGTAGCTCCAGGGAACTCCTACGAGCAGTACTTC. Its protein is CASSVAPGNSYEQYF.

Written as DNA, the CDR3 is TGTGCCAGCAGCTTAGCTATTACAGGGGGGATCGAGCAGTACTTC. This gives the protein CASSLAITGGIEQYF. The genes are TRBV7-9 and TRBJ2-7, with 8 bases that match TRBD1. The germline V gene has CDR1 SEHNR and CDR2 FQNEAQ (reference sequence). This CDR3 comprises 15 residues. V lost 0 bases to trimming and J lost 6 bases; unmatched junction nucleotides: 7.

V usage is TRBV4-3 and J usage is TRBJ2-2; 8 bases are shared with TRBD2. J lost 7 bases, V lost 0 bases, and 4 bases had no gene match. The CDR3 length is 15 residues. CDR1 is LGHNA and CDR2 is YSLEER in the germline V gene. The CDR3 DNA reads as TGCGCCAGCAGCCAAGAAGCGGGGGCGGGCGGGGAGCTGTTTTTT. Translation: CASSQEAGAGGELFF.

This clone occurred a few times. The chain has TRBV7-3 and TRBJ2-2; possibly TRBD2 for D (6 bases). This CDR3 comprises 13 residues. Trimming cost V 9 bases and J 7 bases, with 15 bases left between them. Germline CDR1 reads SGHTA; CDR2 reads FQGTGA. As DNA, the CDR3 is TGTGCCAGTCAGTCGGGGGTTCACGGGGAGCTGTTTTTT. It translates to CASQSGVHGELFF.

The sample holds a few counts of this clone. The chain couples TRBV9 to TRBJ2-5, with 10 nucleotides matching TRBD1. This CDR3 spans 14 amino acids. Germline CDR1 reads SGDLS; CDR2 reads YYNGEE. Trimming at V came to 4 bases and at J to 5 bases, leaving 5 bases not matched to a gene. The CDR3 bases are TGTGCCAGCAGCCCGTCGGGACAGGGGGAGACCCAGTACTTC. It codes for CASSPSGQGETQYF.

The rearrangement links TRBV3-1 (or the pseudogene TRBV3-2) to TRBJ1-2, with TRBD1 as a possible D gene (5 bases). Germline values: CDR1 LGHDT, CDR2 YNNKEL (reference sequence). The CDR3 extends over 13 amino acids. Trimming removed 1 base from V and 9 bases from J, with 12 bases in between. The CDR3 here is CASSQAQGRSYTF. CDR3 nucleotide sequence: TGTGCCAGCAGCCAAGCTCAGGGAAGAAGCTACACCTTC.

The genes are TRBV6-5 and TRBJ1-4; 9 bases are a match to TRBD1. With V trimmed by 5 bases and J by 5 bases, 6 bases remained unmatched. The germline V gene encodes CDR1 MNHEY and CDR2 SVGAGI. The CDR3 spans 15 residues. The DNA for the CDR3 is TGTGCCAGCAGTCGAACGACAGGGGGAAATGAAAAACTGTTTTTT. Translated, it gives CASSRTTGGNEKLFF.

This sequence joins TRBV7-9 and TRBJ2-7; 9 bases match TRBD1. J gave up 4 bases and V 3 bases, and 4 bases lay outside the gene matches. Germline V CDR1 and CDR2: SEHNR, FQNEAQ (reference sequence). The CDR3 runs to 14 residues. The chain's CDR3 is CASSFSDRGYEQYV. CDR3 DNA: TGTGCCAGCAGCTTTTCGGACAGGGGTTACGAGCAGTACGTC.

The chain is built from TRBV4-1 and TRBJ1-1; 8 bases are a match to TRBD1. Germline CDR1 MGHRA, CDR2 YSYEKL. The CDR3 consists of 14 residues. The V segment lost 1 base and the J segment 8 bases; nucleotides outside the gene matches: 6. CDR3 region: CASSQAQGAWEAFF. The CDR3 region has the DNA TGCGCCAGCAGCCAAGCGCAGGGGGCTTGGGAAGCTTTCTTT.

This clone was observed once. The CDR3 loop is CASRQGDLSYEQYV. The CDR3 DNA sequence: TGTGCCAGCAGGCAGGGGGATTTAAGTTACGAGCAGTACGTC. The J gene is TRBJ2-7, the V gene TRBV6-6; 7 bases line up with TRBD1. The V gene's germline CDR1 is MNHNY and CDR2 SVGAGI (reference sequence). V shed 6 bases and J 4 bases; nucleotides not matched to a gene: 9. This CDR3 has 14 residues.

The chain is built from TRBV7-3 and TRBJ1-1; D gene ambiguous. V lost 5 bases and J lost 1, with 11 bases in between. CDR3 length equals 14 residues. Germline CDR1 SGHTA, CDR2 FQGTGA. The CDR3 loop reads CASSIGGSNTEAFF. CDR3 sequence (DNA): TGTGCCAGCAGCATCGGCGGGTCGAACACTGAAGCTTTCTTT.

CDR3 nucleotide sequence: TGTGCCAGCAGCTTGGGGACTGACCTTAGGGAGCAGTTCTTC. This gives the protein CASSLGTDLREQFF. The rearrangement joins TRBV5-4 to TRBJ2-1, with D possibly being TRBD2 (5 bases). This CDR3 region has 14 residues. Germline lookup yields CDR1 SGHNT and CDR2 YYREEE (reference sequence). Between the trimmed V and J ends, which lost 0 bases and 10 bases, there was a span of 14 bases.

V and J are TRBV20-1 and TRBJ1-2; TRBD1 is a possible D gene (5 bases). From germline, CDR1 is DFQATT and CDR2 SNEGSKA (reference sequence). Trimming shortened V by 3 bases and J by 7 bases, and 9 bases separated the two germline ends. The CDR3 sequence is 11 residues long. The CDR3 is CSASPGLGYTF. DNA for the CDR3: TGCAGTGCTAGTCCAGGGCTTGGCTACACCTTC.